This paragraph reports one TCR beta chain. The antigen is undetermined. This sample is part of a study of CD8+ T cells in alopecia areata. Study as a whole: It was 6 to 18 months of tofacitinib, and then there were 6 months off drug. Study observations and caveats: Especially in alopecia totalis/universalis, lesional scalp showed greater clonality than normal scalp did.

V gave up 8 bases and J gave up 2 bases; unmatched junction bases: 11. This CDR3 comprises 14 residues. Germline CDR1 and CDR2: SQVTM and ANQGSEA. Sequencing templates came from extracted RNA that was reverse transcribed into cDNA. Clones were sequenced by immunoSEQ multiplex PCR, and TCRdb holds only the in-frame ones, with some missing. In the table there are 150,000 or so clones, 87% of which are singletons. Alopecia areata patients provided lesional scalp punch biopsies and peripheral blood. PBMCs yielded sorted CD4+ and CD8+ T cells. The starting material was CD8+ T cells sorted from blood, obtained at week 0. This rearrangement joins TRBV29-1 to TRBJ2-5; 7 nucleotides agree with TRBD2. The TCR sequence derives from a human donor with alopecia areata. CDR3 in amino acids: CSPRGAGPQETQYF. In DNA form, the CDR3 reads TGCAGCCCCCGGGGAGCGGGACCTCAAGAGACCCAGTACTTC.